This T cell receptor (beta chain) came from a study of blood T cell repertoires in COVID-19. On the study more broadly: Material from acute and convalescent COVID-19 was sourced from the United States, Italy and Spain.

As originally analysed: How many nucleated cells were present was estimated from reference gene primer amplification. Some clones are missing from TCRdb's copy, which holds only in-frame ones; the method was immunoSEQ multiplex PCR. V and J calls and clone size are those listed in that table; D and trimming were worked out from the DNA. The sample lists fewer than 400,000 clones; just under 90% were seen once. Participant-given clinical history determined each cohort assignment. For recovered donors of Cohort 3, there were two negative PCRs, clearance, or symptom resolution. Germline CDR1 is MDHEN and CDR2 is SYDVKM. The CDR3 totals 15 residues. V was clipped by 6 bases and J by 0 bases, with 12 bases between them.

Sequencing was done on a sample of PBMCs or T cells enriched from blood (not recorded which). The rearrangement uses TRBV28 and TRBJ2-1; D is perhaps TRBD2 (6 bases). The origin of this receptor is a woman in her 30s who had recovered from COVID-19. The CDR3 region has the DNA TGTGCCAGCAGAAAGGACGGGAGCTCCTACAATGAGCAGTTCTTC. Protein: CASRKDGSSYNEQFF.